This T cell receptor beta chain was retrieved from a study of OX40 agonist ivuxolimab in advanced cancers. Study summary: Patients' therapy was ivuxolimab, an antibody that acts as an agonist of OX40 (CD134). Patients assigned to dose escalation were diagnosed with hepatocellular carcinoma, melanoma, renal cell or head and neck cancer. Checkpoint inhibitors had been given previously to 40% of patients.

Here immunoSEQ multiplex PCR was the method, and the copy in TCRdb shows in-frame clones only, minus some. Here the sample spans 70,000 to 85,000 clones, approximately 92% being singletons. Unmatched junction bases numbered 9, after V lost 2 bases and J lost 6 bases. CDR3 length: 15 residues. CDR1 and CDR2 (germline): SGHRS, YFSETQ. This clone appeared a single time. Its antigen is unknown. Regarding the study as a whole: Expanded clones belonging to CD8+ T cells outnumbered, on average, those of CD4+.

The receptor's source is an adult with an advanced solid tumor such as melanoma, head and neck, liver or kidney cancer. The rearrangement uses TRBV5-1 and TRBJ2-7; 9 bases map to TRBD1. This sample comprised CD4+ or CD8+ T cells sorted from blood, obtained in a trial of the OX40 agonist ivuxolimab. The DNA for the CDR3 is TGCGCCAGCAGCTTCGGGGGGACAGGGCCTTCCGAGCAGTACTTC. The encoded protein is CASSFGGTGPSEQYF.